Shown below are 30 T cell receptor beta chains from a single sample sequenced in a study of T cell responses to AZD1222 COVID-19 vaccine. Clones were read by immunoSEQ multiplex PCR, and TCRdb kept only the in-frame ones, dropping some. The sample consists of some 140,000 clones, around 90% of them appearing once. The source material was peripheral blood, sampled 28 days after the second AZD1222 dose. Receptors were obtained from an adult who received the AZD1222 COVID-19 vaccine.

This clone came up a few times. The chain combines TRBV6-5 with TRBJ1-5; TRBD1 matches at 8 bases. Trimming cost V 2 bases and J 2 bases; bases outside gene matches: 5. Germline V gene sequence: CDR1 MNHEY, CDR2 SVGAGI. The CDR3 runs 16 residues. The CDR3 coding sequence is TGTGCCAGCAGTTACAGACAGGGGTCGGGCAATCAGCCCCAGCATTTT. Its protein is CASSYRQGSGNQPQHF.

V and J are TRBV4-3 and TRBJ1-1, with D possibly matching TRBD1 (5 bases). The germline gives CDR1 LGHNA, CDR2 YSLEER. V shed 0 bases and J shed 3 bases, with 11 bases lying between them. CDR3 size: 15 residues. In nucleotides, the CDR3 is TGCGCCAGCAGCCAAGATGGGGTGGGGGACACTGAAGCTTTCTTT. Its translation: CASSQDGVGDTEAFF.

This clone was counted once. The V gene is TRBV2, the J gene TRBJ2-2; TRBD2 aligns across 9 bases. The ends lost 3 bases at V and 0 bases at J; junction bases unmatched: 2. This CDR3 has 16 residues. Germline CDR1 SNHLY, CDR2 FYNNEI. CDR3 nucleotides: TGTGCCAGCAGTGAGACTAGCGGATCGAACACCGGGGAGCTGTTTTTT. Protein sequence: CASSETSGSNTGELFF.

V is TRBV30 and J is TRBJ1-5; the D is unclear. Trimming cost V 4 bases and J 2 bases, with 12 bases left between them. The CDR3 runs 14 residues. Germline V lookup: CDR1 GTSNPN, CDR2 SVGIG (reference sequence). CDR3 in DNA: TGTGCCTGGACGCCCCAACCAGGCAATCAGCCCCAGCATTTT. The encoded protein is CAWTPQPGNQPQHF.

CDR3 bases: TGTGCCATCAGTGACGCCCTAGGGGGCGTGAACACTGAAGCTTTCTTT. It encodes CAISDALGGVNTEAFF. This sequence joins TRBV10-3 and TRBJ1-1, with 7 bases lining up with TRBD1. Germline lookup yields CDR1 ENHRY and CDR2 SYGVKD. The CDR3 covers 16 residues. The ends lost 3 bases at V and 0 bases at J; junction bases unmatched: 7.

The CDR3 reads CASSSGTFGNTIYF. In DNA, the CDR3 is TGCGCCAGCAGTTCCGGGACATTTGGAAACACCATATATTTT. The chain carries TRBV5-1 and TRBJ1-3; tentative D call: TRBD1 (6 bases). Trimming stripped 5 bases from V and 3 bases from J, with 12 bases between. The CDR3 loop spans 14 amino acids. CDR1 is SGHRS and CDR2 is YFSETQ in the germline V gene.

This chain joins TRBV4-2 and TRBJ2-2, with TRBD2 matching over 8 bases. J gave up 6 bases and V 11 bases, and 17 bases lay outside the gene matches. Germline assignment: CDR1 LGHNA and CDR2 YNFKEQ. The CDR3 runs to 16 residues. The DNA of the CDR3 is TGTGCCCCCCCCCACGACCGGGGGGGGTTGGCCGGGGAGCTGTTTTTT. Translation: CAPPHDRGGLAGELFF.

The chain is built from TRBV5-5 and TRBJ1-4; D not resolved. Germline loops: CDR1 SGHKS, CDR2 YYEKEE (reference sequence). Trimming pared 4 bases from V and 2 bases from J, leaving 6 bases between. The CDR3 has 13 amino acids. This chain's CDR3 is CASSGDTNEKLFF. DNA of the CDR3: TGTGCCAGCAGCGGCGACACTAATGAAAAACTGTTTTTT.

This clone occurred once. The rearrangement links TRBV19 to TRBJ2-3; a weak D match, TRBD2 (6 bases). Germline V gene sequence: CDR1 LNHDA, CDR2 SQIVND (reference sequence). CDR3 size: 15 residues. Deletions cut 3 bases from V and 0 bases from J, with 10 bases between. CDR3 amino acids: CASSIAGISTDTQYF. As DNA, the CDR3 is TGTGCCAGTAGTATTGCGGGGATCAGCACAGATACGCAGTATTTT.

The table lists this clone with a few counts. This chain connects TRBV5-6 to TRBJ2-5; no clear D. From germline, CDR1 is SGHDT and CDR2 YYEEEE. The CDR3 length is 14 residues. With 4 bases removed from V and 5 bases from J, the gap between germline ends came to 15 bases. The CDR3 bases are TGTGCCAGCAGCCTGGGCCGGACCAAGGAGACCCAGTACTTC. It codes for CASSLGRTKETQYF.

J is TRBJ2-5 and V is TRBV2, with no clear D. Germline CDR1 and CDR2: SNHLY and FYNNEI. The V end lost 2 bases, the J end lost 4 bases, and 17 bases lay between the germline ends. The CDR3 runs 16 residues. CDR3 amino acids: CASSERRSGSRETQYF. The CDR3, as DNA: TGTGCCAGCAGTGAAAGACGGAGTGGCTCCAGAGAGACCCAGTACTTC.

The CDR3 DNA follows: TGTGCCAGCAGTCGACAGGTTACCTACGAGCAGTACTTC. Its protein product is CASSRQVTYEQYF. This chain joins TRBV7-2 and TRBJ2-7; TRBD1 is a possible D gene (6 bases). Deletions cut 6 bases from V and 2 bases from J, with 11 bases between. The germline gives CDR1 SGHTA, CDR2 FQGNSA. The CDR3 runs 13 residues.

Worth noting for this clone: In the same sample, other DNA sequences code for this CDR3. The V and J genes are TRBV28 and TRBJ1-2; D is undetermined. Germline V gene lookup returns CDR1 MDHEN and CDR2 SYDVKM. This CDR3 is built from 12 residues. V was shortened by 6 bases and J by 4 bases, with 9 bases between the two germline ends. The CDR3 protein is CASRPGGYGYTF. CDR3 DNA sequence: TGTGCCAGCAGGCCCGGAGGCTATGGCTACACCTTC.

V gene TRBV6-6 combines with J gene TRBJ1-1; D is possibly TRBD1 (6 bases). This CDR3 is 16 amino acids long. The V gene's germline CDR1 is MNHNY and CDR2 SVGAGI (reference sequence). V was clipped by 6 bases and J by 4 bases, with 21 bases between them. In DNA, the CDR3 is TGTGCCAGCAGCCTCACCCGGGACGGAGGGGGCACTGAAGCTTTCTTT. Translating it yields CASSLTRDGGGTEAFF.

V gene TRBV19 combines with J gene TRBJ2-7, with 7 bases matching TRBD1. The trim removed 5 bases at V and 3 bases at J, leaving 7 bases unmatched. Looked up from germline, CDR1 is LNHDA and CDR2 is SQIVND (reference sequence). The CDR3 runs 14 residues. Written as DNA, the CDR3 is TGTGCCAGTAGTGCGACAGGGTTTCTCTACGAGCAGTACTTC. Residues: CASSATGFLYEQYF.

In its sample, this clone was seen a few times. The chain couples TRBV6-6 to TRBJ2-7; TRBD1 agrees at 9 bases. V gave up 4 bases and J gave up 3 bases; unmatched junction bases: 1. The length of the CDR3 is 13 residues. CDR1 MNHNY and CDR2 SVGAGI come from the germline V gene (reference sequence). For the CDR3, the DNA is TGTGCCAGCAGTTGGACAGGGGACTACGAGCAGTACTTC. This sequence encodes CASSWTGDYEQYF.

The CDR3 DNA sequence: TGCGCCAGCAGCTTGATCGGCGGAGCAACTAATGAAAAACTGTTTTTT. Translation gives CASSLIGGATNEKLFF. V usage is TRBV5-1 and J usage is TRBJ1-4; D not certain. This CDR3 has 16 amino acids. Trimming left V 1 base short and J 0 bases short, with 10 bases between. Germline V gene lookup returns CDR1 SGHRS and CDR2 YFSETQ.

The chain recombines TRBV7-9 with TRBJ1-2; no firm D call. CDR3 size: 13 residues. V lost 7 bases and J lost 6, with 15 bases in between. Germline lookup yields CDR1 SEHNR and CDR2 FQNEAQ (reference sequence). Written as DNA, the CDR3 is TGTGCCAGCACCCGTAGTGGGTCCGATGGCTACACCTTC. This translates into CASTRSGSDGYTF.

The J gene is TRBJ1-1, the V gene TRBV7-2; no clear D gene. CDR3 length: 14 residues. Germline-derived CDR1 and CDR2 are SGHTA and FQGNSA. Between the trimmed V and J ends, which lost 5 bases and 5 bases, there was a span of 15 bases. CDR3 DNA: TGTGCCAGCAGCCCCTTGGGAGGATGGACTGAAGCTTTCTTT. Its translation: CASSPLGGWTEAFF.

V usage is TRBV6-5 and J usage is TRBJ2-1; TRBD2 matches 11 bases. Germline V CDR1 and CDR2: MNHEY, SVGAGI. After removal of 4 bases from V and 4 bases from J, the junction contained 3 bases not matched to a gene. This CDR3 spans 15 amino acids. The CDR3 DNA reads TGTGCCAGCAGTTCCGGGACTAGCGGTTACAATGAGCAGTTCTTC. This sequence encodes CASSSGTSGYNEQFF.

V and J are TRBV28 and TRBJ1-4, with TRBD1 matching 10 bases. V lost 4 bases, J lost 7 bases, and 3 bases stayed unmatched. The CDR3 spans 14 residues. Germline V gene data show CDR1 as MDHEN and CDR2 as SYDVKM. The CDR3: CASSSGQGGEKLFF. CDR3 nucleotides: TGTGCCAGCAGTTCCGGACAGGGGGGTGAAAAACTGTTTTTT.

The V and J genes are TRBV20-1 and TRBJ1-4; D gene uncertain. The CDR3 has 11 amino acids. Per the germline V gene, CDR1 is DFQATT and CDR2 is SNEGSKA (reference sequence). V gave up 5 bases and J gave up 4 bases, with 5 bases separating them. Written as DNA, the CDR3 is TGCAGTGCTCAGTTTAATGAAAAACTGTTTTTT. Protein sequence: CSAQFNEKLFF.

Regarding this clone: Within the sample, other DNA sequences also encode this same CDR3. The rearrangement uses TRBV6-5 and TRBJ2-7; 11 nucleotides align to TRBD2. Germline values: CDR1 MNHEY, CDR2 SVGAGI. The J segment lost 2 bases and the V segment lost 6 bases, leaving 6 bases of the junction unmatched. The CDR3 is made up of 15 amino acids. CDR3 sequence: CASSLGLAGPYEQYF. CDR3 coding DNA: TGTGCCAGCAGCCTTGGACTAGCGGGTCCCTACGAGCAGTACTTC.

The rearrangement links TRBV5-1 to TRBJ2-5; 10 bases match TRBD1. The germline V gene encodes CDR1 SGHRS and CDR2 YFSETQ. V was clipped by 4 bases and J by 5 bases; unmatched bases: 8. The CDR3 is 15 residues long. In DNA form, the CDR3 reads TGCGCCAGCAGCGTCGGGGGGACAGGGGAGGAGACCCAGTACTTC. Protein sequence: CASSVGGTGEETQYF. Full variable domain (missing parts from reference TRBV5-1 and TRBJ2-5): KAGVTQTPRYLIKTRGQQVTLSCSPISGHRSVSWYQQTPGQGLQFLFEYFSETQRNKGNFPGRFSGRQFSNSRSEMNVSTLELGDSALYLCASSVGGTGEETQYFGPGTRLLVL.

In DNA form, the CDR3 reads TGTGCCAGCAGTTTCGGAAGGGGGCCCTCTGGAAACACCATATATTTT. Encoded protein: CASSFGRGPSGNTIYF. This chain uses TRBV28 with TRBJ1-3, with 7 bases fitting TRBD1. Looked up from germline, CDR1 is MDHEN and CDR2 is SYDVKM. The CDR3 runs to 16 residues. The junction had 5 bases not matched to a gene; V was cut back by 3 bases and J by 0 bases.

The chain combines TRBV6-6 with TRBJ1-6, with a tentative D call TRBD1 (5 bases). Trimming removed 5 bases from V and 7 bases from J, with 12 bases in between. This CDR3 is 14 amino acids long. Germline lookup yields CDR1 MNHNY and CDR2 SVGAGI (reference sequence). Here the CDR3 DNA reads TGTGCCAGCAGTCCCGGGGGACCCAATTCACCCCTCCACTTT. It specifies CASSPGGPNSPLHF.

This clone has more than one count but fewer than ten. This chain joins TRBV24-1 and TRBJ1-1, with TRBD1 matching over 7 bases. After removal of 7 bases from V and 4 bases from J, the junction contained 5 bases not matched to a gene. This CDR3 comprises 13 residues. Germline CDR1 and CDR2: KGHDR and SFDVKD. CDR3 coding DNA: TGTGCCACCAGAGGGGACAGAATCACTGAAGCTTTCTTT. Protein sequence: CATRGDRITEAFF.

The table lists this clone with a few counts. This chain connects TRBV10-3 to TRBJ1-2; D is undetermined. Deletions cut 4 bases from V and 4 bases from J, with 7 bases between. The germline CDR1 and CDR2 sequences are ENHRY and SYGVKD. CDR3 length equals 12 residues. As DNA, the CDR3 is TGTGCCATCAGTGCTAACAGCTATGGCTACACCTTC. Amino acid sequence: CAISANSYGYTF.

This rearrangement joins TRBV11-3 to TRBJ1-4; D unresolved. V was shortened by 5 bases and J by 3 bases, with 13 bases between the two germline ends. The germline V gene has CDR1 SGHNT and CDR2 YENEEA. The CDR3 is made up of 15 amino acids. This CDR3 is CASSLSQVANEKLFF. DNA for the CDR3: TGTGCCAGCAGCCTGAGTCAAGTGGCTAATGAAAAACTGTTTTTT.

The chain recombines TRBV4-3 with TRBJ1-3, with 9 bases that match TRBD1. Germline CDR1 is LGHNA and CDR2 is YSLEER. The CDR3 length is 15 residues. V was pared by 1 base and J by 4 bases, with 2 bases of the junction left unmatched. The CDR3 region has the DNA TGCGCCAGCAGCCAAGGACAGGGGGTGGGAAACACCATATATTTT. It translates to CASSQGQGVGNTIYF.